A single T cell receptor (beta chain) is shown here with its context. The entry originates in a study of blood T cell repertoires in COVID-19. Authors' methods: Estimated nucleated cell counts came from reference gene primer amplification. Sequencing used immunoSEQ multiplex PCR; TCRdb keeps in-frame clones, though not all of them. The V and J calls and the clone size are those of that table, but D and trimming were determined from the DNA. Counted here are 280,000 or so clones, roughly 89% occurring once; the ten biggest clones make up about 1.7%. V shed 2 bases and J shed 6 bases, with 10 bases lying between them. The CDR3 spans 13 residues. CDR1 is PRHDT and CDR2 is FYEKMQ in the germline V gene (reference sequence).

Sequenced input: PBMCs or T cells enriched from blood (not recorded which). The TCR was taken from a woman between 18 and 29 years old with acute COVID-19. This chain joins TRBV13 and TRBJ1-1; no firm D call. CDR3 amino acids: CASSLRGAAEAFF. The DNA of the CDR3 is TGTGCCAGCAGCTTACGAGGAGCTGCTGAAGCTTTCTTT.